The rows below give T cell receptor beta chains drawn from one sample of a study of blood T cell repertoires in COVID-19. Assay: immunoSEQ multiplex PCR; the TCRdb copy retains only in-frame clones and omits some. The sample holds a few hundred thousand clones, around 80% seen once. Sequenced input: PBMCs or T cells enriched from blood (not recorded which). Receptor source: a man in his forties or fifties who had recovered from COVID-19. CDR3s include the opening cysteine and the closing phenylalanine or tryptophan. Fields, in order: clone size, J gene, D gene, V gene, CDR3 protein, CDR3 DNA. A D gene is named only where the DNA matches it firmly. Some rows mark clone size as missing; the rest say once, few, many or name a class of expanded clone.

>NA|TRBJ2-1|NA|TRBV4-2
CASSPLSGNEQFF
TGTGCCAGCAGCCCGCTCTCCGGCAATGAGCAGTTCTTC
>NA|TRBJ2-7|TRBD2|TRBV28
CASSSYSGRVYEQYF
TGTGCCAGCAGTTCCTATAGCGGGAGGGTCTACGAGCAGTACTTC
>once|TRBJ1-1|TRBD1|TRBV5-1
CASQATGSETEAFF
TGCGCCAGCCAAGCGACAGGGTCGGAAACTGAAGCTTTCTTT
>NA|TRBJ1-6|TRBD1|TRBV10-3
CAISYRDRGVSPLHF
TGTGCCATCAGTTACCGGGACAGGGGGGTTTCACCCCTCCACTTT
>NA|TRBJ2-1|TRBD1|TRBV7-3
CASSLTGGQGNEQFF
TGTGCCAGCAGCTTGACAGGGGGCCAGGGCAATGAGCAGTTCTTC
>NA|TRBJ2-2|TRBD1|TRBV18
CASSSDRVHTGELFF
TGTGCCAGCTCATCGGACAGGGTGCACACCGGGGAGCTGTTTTTT
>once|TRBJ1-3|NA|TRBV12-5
CASGLAGGNTIYF
TGTGCTAGTGGTTTGGCAGGTGGAAACACCATATATTTT
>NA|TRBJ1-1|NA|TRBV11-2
CASSADRNTEAFF
TGTGCCAGCAGCGCCGACAGGAACACTGAAGCTTTCTTT
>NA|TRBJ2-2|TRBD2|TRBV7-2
CASSSRSGGANGELFF
TGTGCCAGCAGCTCCCGAAGCGGGGGGGCGAACGGGGAGCTGTTTTTT
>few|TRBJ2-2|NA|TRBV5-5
CASSSLLRTPSTTGELFF
TGTGCCAGCAGCTCCTTATTACGGACTCCATCCACAACCGGGGAGCTGTTTTTT
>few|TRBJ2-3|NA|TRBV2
CASRQGADTQYF
TGTGCCAGCAGACAGGGAGCAGATACGCAGTATTTT
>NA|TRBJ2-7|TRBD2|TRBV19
CATALAGVLYEQYF
TGTGCCACTGCCCTAGCGGGGGTTTTGTACGAGCAGTACTTC
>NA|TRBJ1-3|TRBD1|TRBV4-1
CASSQDATRGPGNTIYF
TGCGCCAGCAGCCAAGATGCGACCAGGGGGCCCGGAAACACCATATATTTT
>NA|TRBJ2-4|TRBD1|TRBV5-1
CASSGSRQGSIQYF
TGCGCCAGCAGCGGCAGCCGACAGGGTAGCATTCAGTACTTC
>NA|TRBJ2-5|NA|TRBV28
CASRNGGPGETQYF
TGTGCCAGCAGGAACGGAGGGCCAGGGGAGACCCAGTACTTC
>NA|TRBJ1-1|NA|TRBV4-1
CASSQDEGRTEAFF
TGCGCCAGCAGCCAAGATGAGGGTAGGACTGAAGCTTTCTTT
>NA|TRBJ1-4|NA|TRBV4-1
CASSQREGFVTNEKLFF
TGCGCCAGCAGCCAGCGGGAGGGATTCGTAACTAATGAAAAACTGTTTTTT